Below, 19 T cell receptor beta chains from the same sample are listed, as sequenced in a study of STAT5B mutations in CD4+ large granular lymphocyte leukemia. Some clones are missing from TCRdb's copy, which holds only in-frame ones; the method was immunoSEQ multiplex PCR. The sample holds some 45,000 clones, 80% to 90% seen once. Sequencing was done on a sample of CD4+ T cells from blood buffy coats. Receptors originate from a human donor in good health.

The J gene is TRBJ2-5, the V gene TRBV20-1; D may be TRBD2 (5 bases). The CDR3 sequence is 11 residues long. Trimming removed 6 bases at V and 5 bases at J, with 10 bases between. Germline lookup yields CDR1 DFQATT and CDR2 SNEGSKA (reference sequence). The CDR3 sequence: CSALRAETQYF. The CDR3 DNA follows: TGCAGTGCGCTGAGGGCGGAGACCCAGTACTTC.

The rearrangement uses TRBV7-3 and TRBJ2-1, with D possibly called TRBD1 or TRBD2 (5 bases each). Germline CDR1 is SGHTA and CDR2 is FQGTGA. This CDR3 region has 12 residues. With 5 bases removed from V and 9 bases from J, the gap between germline ends came to 11 bases. CDR3 bases: TGTGCCAGCAGCCCCGGGGCTGGTGAGCAGTTCTTC. Residues: CASSPGAGEQFF.

The chain joins TRBV28 to TRBJ1-1, with a weak D call TRBD1 (5 bases). CDR1 MDHEN and CDR2 SYDVKM come from the germline V gene. Trimming pared 0 bases from V and 6 bases from J, leaving 5 bases between. This CDR3 contains 12 residues. CDR3 DNA sequence: TGTGCCAGCAGTTTATGGACAGCTGAAGCTTTCTTT. It is translated as CASSLWTAEAFF.

The rearrangement uses TRBV4-2 and TRBJ2-7; possibly TRBD2 for D (6 bases). Between the trimmed V and J ends, which lost 0 bases and 1 base, there was a span of 13 bases. CDR3 size: 16 residues. Germline-derived CDR1 and CDR2 are LGHNA and YNFKEQ. The CDR3: CASSQDFSGKSYEQYF. In DNA, the CDR3 is TGTGCCAGCAGCCAAGATTTTAGCGGCAAGTCCTACGAGCAGTACTTC.

This rearrangement joins TRBV7-9 to TRBJ2-5; 8 bases agree with TRBD2. The ends lost 1 base at V and 2 bases at J; junction bases unmatched: 6. The CDR3 runs to 16 residues. The germline V gene encodes CDR1 SEHNR and CDR2 FQNEAQ (reference sequence). CDR3 amino acids: CASSLVRGGVQETQYF. CDR3 DNA: TGTGCCAGCAGCTTAGTTCGGGGGGGCGTACAAGAGACCCAGTACTTC.

The gene calls are TRBV27 and TRBJ1-1; 8 bases map to TRBD1. This CDR3 is 14 amino acids long. Germline V gives CDR1 MNHEY, CDR2 SMNVEV (reference sequence). Unmatched junction bases numbered 3, after V lost 5 bases and J lost 1 base. This CDR3 reads CASSLQGENTEAFF. The DNA of the CDR3 is TGTGCCAGCAGTCTACAGGGGGAGAACACTGAAGCTTTCTTT.

The gene calls are TRBV10-3 and TRBJ2-7; perhaps D is TRBD1 or TRBD2 (5 bases each). This CDR3 has 17 amino acids. CDR1 and CDR2 (germline): ENHRY, SYGVKD. V was pared by 3 bases and J by 7 bases, with 25 bases between. The CDR3 loop reads CAISDGTPSREIHEQYF. The CDR3 DNA follows: TGTGCCATCAGTGATGGGACCCCCAGCAGGGAGATACATGAGCAGTACTTC.

The chain recombines TRBV5-5 with TRBJ1-4; the match to TRBD1 covers 7 bases. V shed 5 bases and J 7 bases; nucleotides not matched to a gene: 11. Germline V gene lookup returns CDR1 SGHKS and CDR2 YYEKEE (reference sequence). The CDR3 consists of 15 residues. This CDR3 reads CASRGLGGASEKLFF. DNA for the CDR3: TGTGCCAGCAGGGGCCTAGGGGGCGCGAGTGAAAAACTGTTTTTT.

The V gene is TRBV5-1, the J gene TRBJ2-7; D perhaps matches TRBD2 (6 bases). V gave up 0 bases and J gave up 2 bases, with 15 bases separating them. Germline lookup yields CDR1 SGHRS and CDR2 YFSETQ. This CDR3 comprises 16 residues. CDR3 sequence: CASSLAGGRETYEQYF. CDR3 nucleotides: TGCGCCAGCAGCTTGGCCGGGGGACGGGAGACCTACGAGCAGTACTTC.

The gene calls are TRBV29-1 and TRBJ1-2; TRBD1 agrees at 7 bases. V gave up 7 bases and J gave up 8 bases; unmatched junction bases: 19. In germline, CDR1 is SQVTM, CDR2 ANQGSEA. CDR3 length: 15 amino acids. The CDR3 DNA sequence: TGCAGCGCCGAGTGGGGGAGGGACAGCAAAGGCGGCTACACCTTC. Its protein product is CSAEWGRDSKGGYTF. Full variable domain (rest looked up from reference TRBV29-1 and TRBJ1-2): SAVISQKPSRDICQRGTSLTIQCQVDSQVTMMFWYRQQPGQSLTLIATANQGSEATYESGFVIDKFPISRPNLTFSTLTVSNMSPEDSSIYLCSAEWGRDSKGGYTFGSGTRLTVV.

V usage is TRBV20-1 and J usage is TRBJ2-7; unclear D gene. This CDR3 is built from 11 residues. Deletions cut 6 bases from V and 2 bases from J, with 8 bases between. Germline V gene lookup returns CDR1 DFQATT and CDR2 SNEGSKA (reference sequence). CDR3 sequence: CSAKKTYEQYF. CDR3 sequence (DNA): TGCAGTGCCAAGAAAACCTACGAGCAGTACTTC.

The chain recombines TRBV29-1 with TRBJ2-3, with 13 bases that match TRBD2. This CDR3 comprises 14 residues. Germline V gene lookup returns CDR1 SQVTM and CDR2 ANQGSEA. V trimming: 7 bases; J trimming: 4 bases; junction bases outside the gene matches: 5. The CDR3 nucleotides read TGCAGCGCCGCGACTAGCGGGAGGTCAGATACGCAGTATTTT. Amino acids: CSAATSGRSDTQYF.

In its sample, this clone was seen a few times. The chain is built from TRBV7-9 and TRBJ2-7, with 10 bases lining up with TRBD2. This CDR3 is 15 amino acids long. V shed 5 bases and J 2 bases; nucleotides not matched to a gene: 6. Germline V CDR1 and CDR2: SEHNR, FQNEAQ (reference sequence). In DNA, the CDR3 is TGTGCCAGCAGCCAAGCGGGAGGGCCTACCTACGAGCAGTACTTC. Encoded protein: CASSQAGGPTYEQYF.

There are a few counts of this clone. The gene calls are TRBV5-1 and TRBJ1-4, with D possibly being TRBD1 (5 bases). CDR3 length: 14 residues. Trimming took off 4 bases at V and 4 bases at J, with 11 bases between the two ends. The germline V gene has CDR1 SGHRS and CDR2 YFSETQ. The CDR3 DNA reads TGCGCCAGCAGCCCGGGACGGTATAATGAAAAACTGTTTTTT. Its protein product is CASSPGRYNEKLFF.

This chain uses TRBV18 with TRBJ2-7; D is unresolved. The CDR3 spans 11 residues. Per the germline V gene, CDR1 is KGHSH and CDR2 is LQKENI. Deletions cut 6 bases from V and 2 bases from J, with 5 bases between. The CDR3 loop is CASSHTYEQYF. Here the CDR3 DNA reads TGTGCCAGCTCCCATACCTACGAGCAGTACTTC.

The V call is TRBV29-1, the J call TRBJ1-1; possible D gene TRBD1, 5 bases. Germline CDR1 and CDR2: SQVTM and ANQGSEA. V lost 7 bases to trimming and J lost 2 bases, with 14 bases between them. The CDR3 extends over 13 amino acids. The CDR3 DNA follows: TGCAGCGCGGGGAATACAGGAAACACTGAAGCTTTCTTT. It is translated as CSAGNTGNTEAFF. Looking up the rest from reference TRBV29-1 and TRBJ1-1 gives the full variable domain: SAVISQKPSRDICQRGTSLTIQCQVDSQVTMMFWYRQQPGQSLTLIATANQGSEATYESGFVIDKFPISRPNLTFSTLTVSNMSPEDSSIYLCSAGNTGNTEAFFGQGTRLTVV.

The chain joins TRBV10-3 to TRBJ2-1; 7 nucleotides agree with TRBD1. CDR1 and CDR2 from the germline V gene are ENHRY and SYGVKD. V gave up 3 bases and J gave up 9 bases; unmatched junction bases: 8. This CDR3 comprises 14 residues. DNA of the CDR3: TGTGCCATCAGTGATCCACGGGCAGGGGGTGAGCAGTTCTTC. This encodes CAISDPRAGGEQFF.

This clone was counted between two and nine times. This chain uses TRBV5-1 with TRBJ1-1; TRBD1 might be the D (6 bases). Germline-derived CDR1 and CDR2 are SGHRS and YFSETQ. The CDR3 is 13 amino acids. Trimming left V 5 bases short and J 4 bases short, with 12 bases between. The CDR3 DNA reads TGCGCCAGCAGACGGGGACAAACCACTGAAGCTTTCTTT. Protein product: CASRRGQTTEAFF.

The J gene is TRBJ1-4, the V gene TRBV5-4; D is perhaps TRBD1 (6 bases). The CDR3 runs 15 residues. In germline, CDR1 is SGHNT, CDR2 YYREEE (reference sequence). V lost 0 bases and J lost 5, with 11 bases in between. This CDR3 reads CASSLGGQLNEKLFF. DNA of the CDR3: TGTGCCAGCAGCTTGGGAGGACAGCTCAATGAAAAACTGTTTTTT.